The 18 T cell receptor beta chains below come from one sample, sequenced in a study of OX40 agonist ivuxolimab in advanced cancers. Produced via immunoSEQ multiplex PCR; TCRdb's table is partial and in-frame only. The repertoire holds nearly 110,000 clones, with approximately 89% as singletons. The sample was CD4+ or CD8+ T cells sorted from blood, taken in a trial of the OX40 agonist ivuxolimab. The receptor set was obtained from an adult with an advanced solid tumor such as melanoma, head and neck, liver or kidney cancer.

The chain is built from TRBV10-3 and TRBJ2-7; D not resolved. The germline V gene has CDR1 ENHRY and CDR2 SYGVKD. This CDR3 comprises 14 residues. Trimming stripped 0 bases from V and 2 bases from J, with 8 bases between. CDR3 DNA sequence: TGTGCCATCAGTGAGTCTCTAAAAACCTACGAGCAGTACTTC. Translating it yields CAISESLKTYEQYF.

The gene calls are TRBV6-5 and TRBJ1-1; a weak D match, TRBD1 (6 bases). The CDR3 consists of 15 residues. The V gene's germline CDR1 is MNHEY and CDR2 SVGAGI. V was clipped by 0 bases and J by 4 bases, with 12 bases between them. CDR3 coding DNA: TGTGCCAGCAGTTACTCCGGCCCAGGGGTCACTGAAGCTTTCTTT. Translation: CASSYSGPGVTEAFF.

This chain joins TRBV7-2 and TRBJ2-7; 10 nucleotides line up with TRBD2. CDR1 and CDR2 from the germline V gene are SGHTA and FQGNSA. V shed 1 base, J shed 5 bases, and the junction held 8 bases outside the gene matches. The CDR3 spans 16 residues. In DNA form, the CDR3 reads TGTGCCAGCAGCTTAGAGCTCCTAGCGGGAGTTGACGAGCAGTACTTC. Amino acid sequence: CASSLELLAGVDEQYF. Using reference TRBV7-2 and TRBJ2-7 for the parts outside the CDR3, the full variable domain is GAGVSQSPSNKVTEKGKDVELRCDPISGHTALYWYRQSLGQGLEFLIYFQGNSAPDKSGLPSDRFSAERTGGSVSTLTIQRTQQEDSAVYLCASSLELLAGVDEQYFGPGTRLTVT.

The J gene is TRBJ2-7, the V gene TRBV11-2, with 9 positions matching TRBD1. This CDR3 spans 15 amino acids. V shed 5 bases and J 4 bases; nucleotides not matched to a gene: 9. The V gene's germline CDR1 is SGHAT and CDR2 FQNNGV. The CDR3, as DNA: TGTGCCAGCAGCCCAGCGGGACAGGGACCGTACGAGCAGTACTTC. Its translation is CASSPAGQGPYEQYF.

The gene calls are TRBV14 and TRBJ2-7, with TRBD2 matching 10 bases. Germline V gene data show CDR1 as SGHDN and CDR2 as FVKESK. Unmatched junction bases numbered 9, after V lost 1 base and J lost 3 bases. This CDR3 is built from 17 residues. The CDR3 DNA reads TGTGCCAGCAGCCAAGCGCTCCTAGGGACTAGCGACTACGAGCAGTACTTC. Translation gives CASSQALLGTSDYEQYF.

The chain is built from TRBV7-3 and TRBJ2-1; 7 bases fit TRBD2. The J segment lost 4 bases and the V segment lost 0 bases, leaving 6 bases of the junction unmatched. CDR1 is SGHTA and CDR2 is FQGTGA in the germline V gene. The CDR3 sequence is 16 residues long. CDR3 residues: CASSLTGQGGYNEQFF. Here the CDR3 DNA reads TGTGCCAGCAGCTTAACGGGTCAGGGAGGGTACAATGAGCAGTTCTTC.

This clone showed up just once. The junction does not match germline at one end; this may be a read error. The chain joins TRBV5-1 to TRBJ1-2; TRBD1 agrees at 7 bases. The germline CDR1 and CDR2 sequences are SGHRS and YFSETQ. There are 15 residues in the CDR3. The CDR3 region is CASSSQGRWNYGYTF. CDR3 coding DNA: TGTGCCAGCAGCTCACAGGGGAGGTGGAACTATGGCTACACCTTC.

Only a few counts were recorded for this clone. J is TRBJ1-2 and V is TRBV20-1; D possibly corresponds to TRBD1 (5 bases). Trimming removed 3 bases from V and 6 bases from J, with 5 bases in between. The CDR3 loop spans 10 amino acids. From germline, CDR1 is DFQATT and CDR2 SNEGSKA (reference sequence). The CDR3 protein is CSARGHGYTF. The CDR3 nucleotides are TGCAGTGCTAGGGGGCATGGCTACACCTTC.

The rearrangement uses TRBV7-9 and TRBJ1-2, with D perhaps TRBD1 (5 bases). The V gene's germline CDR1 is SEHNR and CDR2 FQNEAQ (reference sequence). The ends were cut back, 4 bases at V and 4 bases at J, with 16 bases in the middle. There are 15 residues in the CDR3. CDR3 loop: CASSSDSRDLYGYTF. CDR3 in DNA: TGTGCCAGCAGCTCCGATAGTAGGGACCTCTATGGCTACACCTTC.

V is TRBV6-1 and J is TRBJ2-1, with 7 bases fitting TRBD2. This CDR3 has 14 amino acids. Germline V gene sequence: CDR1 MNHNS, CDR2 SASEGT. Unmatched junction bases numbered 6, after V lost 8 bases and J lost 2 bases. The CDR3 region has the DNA TGTGCCAGCCCGGGGGGTTATCCCTACAATGAGCAGTTCTTC. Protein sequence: CASPGGYPYNEQFF.

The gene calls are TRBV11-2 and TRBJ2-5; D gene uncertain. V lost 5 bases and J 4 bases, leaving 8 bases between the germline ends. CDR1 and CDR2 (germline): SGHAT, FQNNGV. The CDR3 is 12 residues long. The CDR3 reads CASSPVVETQYF. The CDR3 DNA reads TGTGCCAGCAGCCCAGTGGTAGAGACCCAGTACTTC.

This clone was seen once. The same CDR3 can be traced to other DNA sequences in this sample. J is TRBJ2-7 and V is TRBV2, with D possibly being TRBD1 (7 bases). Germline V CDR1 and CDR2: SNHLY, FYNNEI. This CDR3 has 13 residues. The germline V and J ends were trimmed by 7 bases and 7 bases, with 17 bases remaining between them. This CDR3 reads CASILEGATEQYF. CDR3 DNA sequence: TGTGCCAGCATCCTGGAGGGGGCGACGGAGCAGTACTTC. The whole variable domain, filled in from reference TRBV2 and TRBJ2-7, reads EPEVTQTPSHQVTQMGQEVILRCVPISNHLYFYWYRQILGQKVEFLVSFYNNEISEKSEIFDDQFSVERPDGSNFTLKIRSTKLEDSAMYFCASILEGATEQYFGPGTRLTVT.

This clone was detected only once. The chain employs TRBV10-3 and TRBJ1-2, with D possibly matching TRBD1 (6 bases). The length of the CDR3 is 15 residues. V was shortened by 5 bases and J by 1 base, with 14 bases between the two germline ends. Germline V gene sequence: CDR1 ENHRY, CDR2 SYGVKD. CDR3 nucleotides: TGTGCCATCAGTAATCAAGGACAGAATAACTATGGCTACACCTTC. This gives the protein CAISNQGQNNYGYTF.

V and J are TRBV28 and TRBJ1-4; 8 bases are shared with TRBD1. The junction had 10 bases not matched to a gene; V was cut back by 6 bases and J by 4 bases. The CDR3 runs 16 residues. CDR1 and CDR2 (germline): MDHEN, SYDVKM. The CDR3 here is CASSPRQGLVNEKLFF. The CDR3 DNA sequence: TGTGCCAGCAGCCCCCGACAGGGGTTGGTTAATGAAAAACTGTTTTTT.

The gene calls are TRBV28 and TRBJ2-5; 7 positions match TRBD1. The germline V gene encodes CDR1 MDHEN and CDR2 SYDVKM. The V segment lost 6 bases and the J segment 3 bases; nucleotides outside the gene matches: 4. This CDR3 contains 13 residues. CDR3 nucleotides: TGTGCCAGCAGCTGGGGACAGAAAGAGACCCAGTACTTC. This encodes CASSWGQKETQYF.

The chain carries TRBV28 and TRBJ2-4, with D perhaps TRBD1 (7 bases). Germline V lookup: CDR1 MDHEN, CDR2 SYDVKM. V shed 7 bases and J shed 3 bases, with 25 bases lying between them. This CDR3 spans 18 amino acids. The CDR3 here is CASTPIGGGANLKNIQYF. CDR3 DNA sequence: TGTGCCAGCACCCCGATTGGAGGGGGCGCTAATCTCAAAAACATTCAGTACTTC. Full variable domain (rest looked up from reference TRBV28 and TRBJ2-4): DVKVTQSSRYLVKRTGEKVFLECVQDMDHENMFWYRQDPGLGLRLIYFSYDVKMKEKGDIPEGYSVSREKKERFSLILESASTNQTSMYLCASTPIGGGANLKNIQYFGAGTRLSVL.

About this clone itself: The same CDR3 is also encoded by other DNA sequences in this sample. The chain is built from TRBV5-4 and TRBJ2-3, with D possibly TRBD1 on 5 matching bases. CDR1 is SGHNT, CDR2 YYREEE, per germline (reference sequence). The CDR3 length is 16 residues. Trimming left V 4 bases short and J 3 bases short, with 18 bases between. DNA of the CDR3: TGTGCCAGCAGCCTGGACACCAGGCCCGGTACAGATACGCAGTATTTT. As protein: CASSLDTRPGTDTQYF.

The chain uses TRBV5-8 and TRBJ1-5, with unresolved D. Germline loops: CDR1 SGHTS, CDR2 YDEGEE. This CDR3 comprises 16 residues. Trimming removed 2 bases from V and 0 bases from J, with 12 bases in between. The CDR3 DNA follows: TGTGCCAGCAGCTTCTCTTCGGGCCATAGCAATCAGCCCCAGCATTTT. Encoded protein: CASSFSSGHSNQPQHF.